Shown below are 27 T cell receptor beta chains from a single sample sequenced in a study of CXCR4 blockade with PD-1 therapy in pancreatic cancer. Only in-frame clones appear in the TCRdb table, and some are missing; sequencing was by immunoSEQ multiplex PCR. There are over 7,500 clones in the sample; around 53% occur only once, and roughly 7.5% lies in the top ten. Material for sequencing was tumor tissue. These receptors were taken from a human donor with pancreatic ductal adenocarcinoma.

The CDR3 region is CASSANTGTAKYF. CDR3 sequence (DNA): TGTGCCAGCAGCGCGAACACCGGGACTGCAAAGTACTTC. The chain couples TRBV14 to TRBJ2-7; D perhaps matches TRBD2 (6 bases). The CDR3 is made up of 13 amino acids. Germline lookup yields CDR1 SGHDN and CDR2 FVKESK. Trimming pared 5 bases from V and 11 bases from J, leaving 19 bases between.

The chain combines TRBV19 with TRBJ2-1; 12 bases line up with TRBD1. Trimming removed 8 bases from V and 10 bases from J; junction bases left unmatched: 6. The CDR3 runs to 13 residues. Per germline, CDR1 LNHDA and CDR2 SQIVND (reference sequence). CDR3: CASSGQGAGEQFF. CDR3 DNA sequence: TGTGCCAGTTCGGGACAGGGGGCGGGCGAGCAGTTCTTC.

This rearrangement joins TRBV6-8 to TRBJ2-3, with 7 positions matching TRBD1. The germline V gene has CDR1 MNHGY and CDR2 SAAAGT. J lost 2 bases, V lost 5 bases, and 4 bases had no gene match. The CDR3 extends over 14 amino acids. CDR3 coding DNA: TGTGCCAGCAGTCCGACAGGGTACACAGATACGCAGTATTTT. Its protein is CASSPTGYTDTQYF.

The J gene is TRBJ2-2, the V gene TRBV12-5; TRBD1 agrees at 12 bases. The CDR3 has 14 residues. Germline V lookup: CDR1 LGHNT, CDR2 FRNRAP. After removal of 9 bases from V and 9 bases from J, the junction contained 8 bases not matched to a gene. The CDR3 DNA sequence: TGTGCTAGCAGTTCCGGGACAGGGGGCCGGGAGCTGTTTTTT. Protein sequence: CASSSGTGGRELFF.

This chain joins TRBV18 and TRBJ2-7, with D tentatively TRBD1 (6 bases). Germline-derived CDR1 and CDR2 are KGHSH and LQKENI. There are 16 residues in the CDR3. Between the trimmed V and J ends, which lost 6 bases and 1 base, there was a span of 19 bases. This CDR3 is CASSPRSGHMSYEQYF. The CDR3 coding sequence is TGTGCCAGCTCCCCTCGATCGGGACACATGTCCTACGAGCAGTACTTC.

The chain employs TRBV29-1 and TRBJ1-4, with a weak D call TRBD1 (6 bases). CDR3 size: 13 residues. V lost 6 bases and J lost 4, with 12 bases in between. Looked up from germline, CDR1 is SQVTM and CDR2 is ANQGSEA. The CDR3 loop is CSVKGVLNEKLFF. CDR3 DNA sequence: TGCAGCGTGAAGGGGGTTCTTAATGAAAAACTGTTTTTT.

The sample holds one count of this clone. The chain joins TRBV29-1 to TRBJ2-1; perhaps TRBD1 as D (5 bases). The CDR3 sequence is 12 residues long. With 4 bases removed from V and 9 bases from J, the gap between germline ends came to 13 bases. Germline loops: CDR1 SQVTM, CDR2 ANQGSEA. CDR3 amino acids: CSVARVGAEQFF. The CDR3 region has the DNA TGCAGCGTTGCAAGGGTAGGGGCTGAGCAGTTCTTC.

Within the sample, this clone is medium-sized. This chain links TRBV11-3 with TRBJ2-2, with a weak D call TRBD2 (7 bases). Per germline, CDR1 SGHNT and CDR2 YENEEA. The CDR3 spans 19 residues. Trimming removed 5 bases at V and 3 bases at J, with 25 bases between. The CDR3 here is CASSRGDGPGHIYTGELFF. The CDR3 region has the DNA TGTGCCAGCAGCCGGGGGGACGGCCCGGGACACATTTACACCGGGGAGCTGTTTTTT.

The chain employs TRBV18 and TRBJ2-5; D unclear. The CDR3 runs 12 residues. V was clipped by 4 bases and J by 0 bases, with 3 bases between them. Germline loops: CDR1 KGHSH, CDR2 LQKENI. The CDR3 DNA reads TGTGCCAGCTCACTGTACCAAGAGACCCAGTACTTC. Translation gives CASSLYQETQYF. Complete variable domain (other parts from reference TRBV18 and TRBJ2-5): NAGVMQNPRHLVRRRGQEARLRCSPMKGHSHVYWYRQLPEEGLKFMVYLQKENIIDESGMPKERFSAEFPKEGPSILRIQQVVRGDSAAYFCASSLYQETQYFGPGTRLLVL.

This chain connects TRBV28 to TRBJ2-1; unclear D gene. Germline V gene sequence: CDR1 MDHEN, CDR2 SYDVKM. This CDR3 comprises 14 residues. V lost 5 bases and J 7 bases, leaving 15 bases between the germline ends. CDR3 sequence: CASSHELPRNEQFF. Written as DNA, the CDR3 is TGTGCCAGCAGTCACGAACTCCCCCGGAATGAGCAGTTCTTC.

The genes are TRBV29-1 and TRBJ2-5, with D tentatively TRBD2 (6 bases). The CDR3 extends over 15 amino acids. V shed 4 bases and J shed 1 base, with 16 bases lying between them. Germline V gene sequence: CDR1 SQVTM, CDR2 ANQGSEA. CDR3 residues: CSVVGGYGGQETQYF. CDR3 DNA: TGCAGCGTTGTGGGGGGATACGGGGGCCAAGAGACCCAGTACTTC.

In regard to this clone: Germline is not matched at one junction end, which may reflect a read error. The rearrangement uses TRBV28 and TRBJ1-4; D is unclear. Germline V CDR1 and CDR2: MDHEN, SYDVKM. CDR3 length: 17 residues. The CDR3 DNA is TGTACCAGCAGTTTATATCGCAGCTTTGCAACTAATGAAAAACTGTTTTTT. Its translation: CTSSLYRSFATNEKLFF.

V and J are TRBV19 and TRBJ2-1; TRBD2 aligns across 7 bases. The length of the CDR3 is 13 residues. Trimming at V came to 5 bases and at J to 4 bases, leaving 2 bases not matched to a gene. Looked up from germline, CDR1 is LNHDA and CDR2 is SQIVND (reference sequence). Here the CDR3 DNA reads TGTGCCAGTAGTGGCGGGAGTTACAATGAGCAGTTCTTC. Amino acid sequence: CASSGGSYNEQFF.

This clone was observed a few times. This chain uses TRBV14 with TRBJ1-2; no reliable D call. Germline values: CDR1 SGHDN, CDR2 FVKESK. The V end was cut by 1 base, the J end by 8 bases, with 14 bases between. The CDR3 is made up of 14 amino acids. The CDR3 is CASSQAYSRRGYTF. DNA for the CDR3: TGTGCCAGCAGCCAAGCGTATTCCCGACGGGGCTACACCTTC.

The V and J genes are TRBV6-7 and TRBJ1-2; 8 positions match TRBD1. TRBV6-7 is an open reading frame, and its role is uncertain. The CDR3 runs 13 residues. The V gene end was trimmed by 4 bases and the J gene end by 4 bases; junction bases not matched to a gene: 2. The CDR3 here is CASSSDRVYGYTF. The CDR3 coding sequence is TGTGCCAGCAGTTCGGACAGGGTCTATGGCTACACCTTC.

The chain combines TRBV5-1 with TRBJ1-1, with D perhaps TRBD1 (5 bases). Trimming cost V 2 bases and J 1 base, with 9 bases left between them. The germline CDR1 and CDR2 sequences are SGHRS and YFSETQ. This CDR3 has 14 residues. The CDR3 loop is CASSLQEKNTEAFF. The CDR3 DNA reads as TGCGCCAGCAGCTTACAGGAGAAGAACACTGAAGCTTTCTTT.

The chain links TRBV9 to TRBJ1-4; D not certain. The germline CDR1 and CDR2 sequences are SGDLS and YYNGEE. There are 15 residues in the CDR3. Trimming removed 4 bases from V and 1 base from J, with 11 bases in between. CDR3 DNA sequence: TGTGCCAGCAGCACAGCGGGAAAAACTAATGAAAAACTGTTTTTT. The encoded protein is CASSTAGKTNEKLFF.

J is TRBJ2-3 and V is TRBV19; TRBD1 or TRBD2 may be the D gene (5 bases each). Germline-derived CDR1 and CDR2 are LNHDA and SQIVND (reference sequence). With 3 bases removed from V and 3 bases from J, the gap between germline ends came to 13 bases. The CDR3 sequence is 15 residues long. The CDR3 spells CASSIEGKGTDTQYF. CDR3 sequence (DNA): TGTGCCAGTAGTATCGAGGGCAAGGGGACAGATACGCAGTATTTT.

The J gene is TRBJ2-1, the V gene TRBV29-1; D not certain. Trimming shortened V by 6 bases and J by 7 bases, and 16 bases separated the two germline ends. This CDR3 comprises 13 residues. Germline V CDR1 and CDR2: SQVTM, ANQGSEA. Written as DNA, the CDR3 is TGCAGCGTAACGTCCCCGGGTCAAAATGAGCAGTTCTTC. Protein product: CSVTSPGQNEQFF.

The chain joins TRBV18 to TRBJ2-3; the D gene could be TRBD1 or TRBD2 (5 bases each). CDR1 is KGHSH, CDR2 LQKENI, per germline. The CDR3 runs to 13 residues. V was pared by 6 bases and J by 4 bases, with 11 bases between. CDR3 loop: CASSLGVADTQYF. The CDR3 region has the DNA TGTGCCAGCTCCCTGGGGGTTGCAGATACGCAGTATTTT. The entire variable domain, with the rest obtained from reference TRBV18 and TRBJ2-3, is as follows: NAGVMQNPRHLVRRRGQEARLRCSPMKGHSHVYWYRQLPEEGLKFMVYLQKENIIDESGMPKERFSAEFPKEGPSILRIQQVVRGDSAAYFCASSLGVADTQYFGPGTRLTVL.

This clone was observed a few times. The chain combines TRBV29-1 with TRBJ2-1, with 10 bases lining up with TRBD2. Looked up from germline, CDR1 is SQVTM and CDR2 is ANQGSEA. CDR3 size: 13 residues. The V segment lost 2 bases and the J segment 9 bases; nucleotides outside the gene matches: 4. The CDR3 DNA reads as TGCAGCGTTGAACTAGCGGGAGCGGGTGAGCAGTTCTTC. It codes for CSVELAGAGEQFF.

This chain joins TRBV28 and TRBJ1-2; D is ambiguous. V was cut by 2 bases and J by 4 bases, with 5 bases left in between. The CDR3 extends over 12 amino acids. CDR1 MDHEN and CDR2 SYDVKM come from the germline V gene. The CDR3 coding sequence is TGTGCCAGCAGTTTAGAAGGCTATGGCTACACCTTC. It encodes CASSLEGYGYTF.

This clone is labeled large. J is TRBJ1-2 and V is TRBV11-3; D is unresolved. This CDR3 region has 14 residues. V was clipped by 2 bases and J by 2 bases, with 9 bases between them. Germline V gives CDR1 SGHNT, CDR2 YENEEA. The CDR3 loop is CASSLLGQNYGYTF. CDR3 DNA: TGTGCCAGCAGCTTACTTGGCCAGAACTATGGCTACACCTTC.

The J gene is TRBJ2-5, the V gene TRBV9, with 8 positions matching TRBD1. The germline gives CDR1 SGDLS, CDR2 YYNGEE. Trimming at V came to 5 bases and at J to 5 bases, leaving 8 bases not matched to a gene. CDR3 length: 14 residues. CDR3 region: CASRMTGAWETQYF. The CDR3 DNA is TGTGCCAGCAGGATGACAGGGGCATGGGAGACCCAGTACTTC.

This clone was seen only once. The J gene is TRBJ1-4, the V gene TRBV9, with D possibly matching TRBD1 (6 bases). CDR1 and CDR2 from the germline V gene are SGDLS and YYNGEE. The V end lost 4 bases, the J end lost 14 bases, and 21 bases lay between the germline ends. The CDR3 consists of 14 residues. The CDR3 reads CASSLSDRPTLLFF. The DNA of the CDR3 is TGTGCCAGCAGCCTAAGTGACAGGCCTACTCTGCTGTTTTTT.

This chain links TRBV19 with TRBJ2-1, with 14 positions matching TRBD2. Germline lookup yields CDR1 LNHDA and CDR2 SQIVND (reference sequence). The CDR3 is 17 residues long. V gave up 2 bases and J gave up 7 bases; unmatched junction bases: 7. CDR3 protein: CASSIRRTSGRSNEQFF. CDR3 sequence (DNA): TGTGCCAGTAGTATAAGGAGGACTAGCGGGAGGTCAAATGAGCAGTTCTTC.

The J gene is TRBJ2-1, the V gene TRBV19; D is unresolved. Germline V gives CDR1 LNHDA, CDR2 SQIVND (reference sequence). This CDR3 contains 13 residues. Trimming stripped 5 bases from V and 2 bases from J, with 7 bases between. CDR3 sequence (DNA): TGTGCCAGTAGTCGGCTAGCCTACAATGAGCAGTTCTTC. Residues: CASSRLAYNEQFF.